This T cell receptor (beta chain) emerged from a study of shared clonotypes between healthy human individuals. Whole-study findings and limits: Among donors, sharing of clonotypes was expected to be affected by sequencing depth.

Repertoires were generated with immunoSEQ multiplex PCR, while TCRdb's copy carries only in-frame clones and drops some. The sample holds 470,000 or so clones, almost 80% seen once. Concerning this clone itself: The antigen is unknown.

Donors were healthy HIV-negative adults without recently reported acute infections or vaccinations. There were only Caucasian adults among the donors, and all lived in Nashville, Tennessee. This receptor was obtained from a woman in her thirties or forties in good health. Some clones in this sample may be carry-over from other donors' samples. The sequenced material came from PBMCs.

The DNA of the CDR3 is TGTGCCAGCAGCTTTCGTGGCGGGAGAAGCACAGATACGCAGTATTTT. Protein: CASSFRGGRSTDTQYF. The J gene is TRBJ2-3, the V gene TRBV11-2, with 7 bases aligning to TRBD2. CDR1 and CDR2 (germline): SGHAT, FQNNGV. V lost 3 bases, J lost 0 bases, and 6 bases stayed unmatched. This CDR3 has 16 residues.